The 21 T cell receptor beta chains below were found in one sample sequenced in a study of naive and memory T cell subsets. The SP2 primer and nested alpha and beta constant region primers amplified ligated cDNA in four rounds. Using its own MiXCR run on the 5' RACE reads, TCRdb lists one record per CDR3 protein. The sample lists 30,000 to 40,000 distinct CDR3 sequences; around 15% were seen once. A UMI-containing oligonucleotide was joined by 3' ligation to the TCR cDNA template. All receptors come from a female donor in good health.

This sequence joins TRBV28 and TRBJ2-1; the D gene is possibly TRBD2 (5 bases). The germline gives CDR1 MDHEN, CDR2 SYDVKM. This CDR3 contains 15 residues. V was trimmed by 2 bases and J by 2 bases, leaving 10 bases between them. The CDR3 DNA reads as TGTGCCAGCAGTTTACCCGGGATCGCCTACAATGAGCAGTTCTTC. This encodes CASSLPGIAYNEQFF.

The table lists this clonotype with many counts. The chain has TRBV29-1 and TRBJ1-1; D possibly corresponds to TRBD1 (6 bases). This CDR3 comprises 12 residues. Germline V gives CDR1 SQVTM, CDR2 ANQGSEA. The V end lost 6 bases, the J end lost 1 base, and 9 bases lay between the germline ends. As DNA, the CDR3 is TGCAGCGTCAAGACAGGGAACACTGAAGCTTTCTTT. Its protein product is CSVKTGNTEAFF.

This clonotype appeared a single time. The V gene is TRBV9, the J gene TRBJ2-5; D unclear. The CDR3 runs 14 residues. From germline, CDR1 is SGDLS and CDR2 YYNGEE. The ends were cut back, 0 bases at V and 2 bases at J, with 8 bases in the middle. CDR3 sequence: CASSVGTDQETQYF. The CDR3 DNA follows: TGTGCCAGCAGCGTAGGGACCGATCAAGAGACCCAGTACTTC.

This clonotype was detected only a few times. CDR3 nucleotide sequence: TGCGCCAGCAGCTGGGGGACGGCGAACACTGAAGCTTTCTTT. Encoded protein: CASSWGTANTEAFF. The chain is built from TRBV5-1 and TRBJ1-1; a possible D gene is TRBD1 (5 bases). The CDR3 loop spans 14 amino acids. Trimming cost V 3 bases and J 1 base, with 10 bases left between them. Germline V gene lookup returns CDR1 SGHRS and CDR2 YFSETQ.

Points on this clonotype: An end of the junction does not agree with germline; a read error may underlie this. V is TRBV27 and J is TRBJ1-1; tentatively, D is TRBD1 (5 bases). Germline loops: CDR1 MNHEY, CDR2 SMNVEV (reference sequence). The CDR3 covers 14 residues. CDR3 amino acids: CDSSSNRGDTEAFF. For the CDR3, the DNA is TGTGACAGCAGTTCTAACCGGGGGGACACTGAAGCTTTCTTT.

V gene TRBV27 combines with J gene TRBJ1-1, with a possible D match to TRBD1 (5 bases). Trimming shortened V by 1 base and J by 1 base, and 19 bases separated the two germline ends. Germline V CDR1 and CDR2: MNHEY, SMNVEV (reference sequence). The CDR3 is 18 residues long. Here the CDR3 reads CASSLFGQGGGWNTEAFF. CDR3 nucleotide sequence: TGTGCCAGCAGTTTATTCGGGCAGGGAGGTGGTTGGAACACTGAAGCTTTCTTT.

In its sample, this clonotype was seen many times. The rearrangement uses TRBV27 and TRBJ2-5; D is unclear. The CDR3 is 13 residues long. V was clipped by 5 bases and J by 4 bases, with 11 bases between them. CDR1 and CDR2 (germline): MNHEY, SMNVEV (reference sequence). This chain's CDR3 is CASSPRHRETQYF. For the CDR3, the DNA is TGTGCCAGCAGTCCCCGCCATCGAGAGACCCAGTACTTC.

The chain recombines TRBV5-6 with TRBJ2-7, with a possible D match to TRBD1 (5 bases). CDR1 is SGHDT and CDR2 is YYEEEE in the germline V gene. V lost 0 bases to trimming and J lost 5 bases, with 18 bases between them. The CDR3 runs to 16 residues. CDR3 sequence (DNA): TGTGCCAGCAGCTTGGGGGCAGGGATATTAATGGACGAGCAGTACTTC. Its translation: CASSLGAGILMDEQYF.

The CDR3 sequence is CASSRGPNTEAFF. CDR3 sequence (DNA): TGCGCCAGCAGCCGGGGACCGAACACTGAAGCTTTCTTT. The chain links TRBV10-2 to TRBJ1-1, with TRBD1 as a possible D gene (5 bases). This CDR3 has 13 amino acids. V lost 6 bases to trimming and J lost 1 base, with 9 bases between them. Germline-derived CDR1 and CDR2 are WSHSY and SAAADI.

This clonotype has just a few counts. The chain recombines TRBV5-1 with TRBJ2-7; 8 nucleotides agree with TRBD1. The germline V gene has CDR1 SGHRS and CDR2 YFSETQ. This CDR3 spans 14 amino acids. After removal of 4 bases from V and 0 bases from J, the junction contained 3 bases not matched to a gene. The chain's CDR3 is CASSRTGSSYEQYF. CDR3 DNA sequence: TGCGCCAGCAGCCGGACAGGGAGCTCCTACGAGCAGTACTTC.

This clonotype turned up a few times. CDR3 DNA sequence: TGTGCCAGCAGCGCCCGAATTAGACATGAGGATAGCACAGATACGCAGTATTTT. Translated, it gives CASSARIRHEDSTDTQYF. V is TRBV7-2 and J is TRBJ2-3; the D is unclear. Germline loops: CDR1 SGHTA, CDR2 FQGNSA. Trimming shortened V by 5 bases and J by 0 bases, and 21 bases separated the two germline ends. CDR3 length: 18 residues.

At least ten counts were recorded for this clonotype. The chain couples TRBV6-4 to TRBJ2-2; D not resolved. The ends were cut back, 7 bases at V and 12 bases at J, with 9 bases in the middle. The CDR3 has 10 residues. CDR1 is MRHNA, CDR2 SNTAGT, per germline. CDR3 residues: CASTAKKLFF. The CDR3 DNA follows: TGTGCCAGCACCGCGAAGAAGCTGTTTTTT.

The chain joins TRBV6-5 to TRBJ2-7; perhaps TRBD2 as D (5 bases). CDR1 and CDR2 (germline): MNHEY, SVGAGI. The V gene lost 8 bases and the J gene lost 2 bases, with 16 bases spanning the gap. There are 14 residues in the CDR3. CDR3: CASCRGWDPYEQYF. CDR3 in DNA: TGTGCCAGCTGCCGAGGGTGGGATCCCTACGAGCAGTACTTC.

There are a few counts of this clonotype. This sequence joins TRBV10-3 and TRBJ2-5; 13 positions match TRBD2. There are 15 residues in the CDR3. Trimming at V came to 4 bases and at J to 5 bases, leaving 4 bases not matched to a gene. CDR1 ENHRY and CDR2 SYGVKD come from the germline V gene. The CDR3 DNA sequence: TGTGCCATCAGTGGACTAGCGGGGGGCCGGGAGACCCAGTACTTC. Its translation is CAISGLAGGRETQYF.

The sample holds a few counts of this clonotype. V and J are TRBV20-1 and TRBJ2-3; TRBD2 matches 10 bases. The CDR3 extends over 19 amino acids. Germline lookup yields CDR1 DFQATT and CDR2 SNEGSKA (reference sequence). With V trimmed by 0 bases and J by 1 base, 13 bases remained unmatched. This chain's CDR3 is CSARDPLASGGVGTDTQYF. CDR3 nucleotide sequence: TGCAGTGCTAGAGATCCTCTCGCTAGCGGGGGTGTCGGCACAGATACGCAGTATTTT.

J is TRBJ2-1 and V is TRBV11-2; D is perhaps TRBD2 (5 bases). V lost 1 base to trimming and J lost 5 bases, with 15 bases between them. CDR1 is SGHAT and CDR2 is FQNNGV in the germline V gene. This CDR3 is 16 amino acids long. In nucleotides, the CDR3 is TGTGCCAGCAGCTTAGGGGTAGCGCCGACCGACAATGAGCAGTTCTTC. It yields the protein CASSLGVAPTDNEQFF.

The gene calls are TRBV5-1 and TRBJ2-3; tentative D call: TRBD1 (6 bases). The V end was cut by 4 bases, the J end by 6 bases, with 12 bases between. The length of the CDR3 is 13 residues. CDR1 is SGHRS and CDR2 is YFSETQ in the germline V gene. The CDR3 reads CASSARQGDTQYF. The CDR3 region has the DNA TGCGCCAGCAGCGCGCGGCAGGGGGATACGCAGTATTTT.

The V and J genes are TRBV12-3 or TRBV12-4 and TRBJ1-2; D is ambiguous. The CDR3 is 13 residues long. Deletions cut 5 bases from V and 8 bases from J, with 15 bases between. This CDR3 reads CASSEMTAGGYTF. DNA for the CDR3: TGTGCCAGCAGTGAGATGACCGCCGGGGGCTACACCTTC.

This clonotype qualifies as medium-sized. V gene TRBV20-1 combines with J gene TRBJ2-3, with D perhaps matching TRBD1 or TRBD2 (6 bases each). Germline loops: CDR1 DFQATT, CDR2 SNEGSKA (reference sequence). Trimming cost V 6 bases and J 11 bases, with 15 bases left between them. The CDR3 is 11 amino acids. The CDR3 DNA reads as TGCAGTGCCCCGTGGGGGGCCTTGCAGTATTTT. This gives the protein CSAPWGALQYF.

This clonotype has a count of ten or more. The chain joins TRBV3-1 to TRBJ2-3; tentatively, D is TRBD2 (5 bases). The germline gives CDR1 LGHDT, CDR2 YNNKEL (reference sequence). This CDR3 comprises 16 residues. Trimming took off 0 bases at V and 5 bases at J, with 15 bases between the two ends. The CDR3 spells CASSQEASPTEDTQYF. The CDR3 DNA reads TGTGCCAGCAGCCAAGAAGCTAGCCCAACGGAAGATACGCAGTATTTT.

This clonotype was counted at least ten times. This chain links TRBV5-5 with TRBJ1-5; TRBD1 is a possible D gene (5 bases). The CDR3 covers 19 residues. V lost 1 base to trimming and J lost 0 bases, with 20 bases between them. Germline V gene data show CDR1 as SGHKS and CDR2 as YYEKEE (reference sequence). CDR3: CASSLMIGGSGYSNQPQHF. The CDR3 region has the DNA TGTGCCAGCAGCTTGATGATTGGGGGGTCAGGATATAGCAATCAGCCCCAGCATTTT.